The 8 T cell receptor beta chains listed next were all sequenced from one sample in a study of metastatic and nonmetastatic thyroid tumors. Before thyroid surgery, none of the patients had received any treatment. TCRdb re-processed the PCR reads through MiXCR. The sample carries roughly 59,000 clones, about 16% recorded once. Sample: blood. All receptors derive from a male donor with papillary thyroid cancer or a benign thyroid nodule (not recorded which). Some clones in this sample may be carry-over from other donors' samples.

Comment on this clone: A much larger clonotype is one base distant, so this may be a read error. The chain is built from TRBV20-1 and TRBJ2-7; 8 bases map to TRBD1. The CDR3 covers 13 residues. The V segment lost 3 bases and the J segment 3 bases; nucleotides outside the gene matches: 4. Germline assignment: CDR1 DFQATT and CDR2 SNEGSKA (reference sequence). In nucleotides, the CDR3 is TGCAGTGCTAGGATGGGACAGGTCTACGAGCAGTACTTC. Translation: CSARMGQVYEQYF.

The chain joins TRBV7-8 to TRBJ2-7; D uncertain. The germline V and J ends were trimmed by 3 bases and 2 bases, with 11 bases remaining between them. The CDR3 totals 14 residues. The germline V gene encodes CDR1 SGHVS and CDR2 FQNEAQ. CDR3 region: CASSFAQWAYEQYV. The CDR3, as DNA: TGTGCCAGCAGCTTTGCCCAATGGGCCTACGAGCAGTACGTC.

With respect to this clone: A read error may account for a junction end that differs from germline. V usage is TRBV19 and J usage is TRBJ2-1; the match to TRBD2 covers 10 bases. Germline V gene sequence: CDR1 LNHDA, CDR2 SQIVND (reference sequence). There are 16 residues in the CDR3. The CDR3 loop is CASSIPVAGGNNGQFF. The CDR3 DNA sequence: TGTGCCAGTAGTATTCCGGTAGCGGGGGGTAACAATGGGCAGTTCTTC.

This clone showed up just a few times. The rearrangement joins TRBV12-3 or TRBV12-4 to TRBJ1-1, with 10 positions matching TRBD1. J was trimmed by 3 bases and V by 4 bases; bases with no gene match: 11. The CDR3 is made up of 17 amino acids. The DNA of the CDR3 is TGTGCCAGCAGTTCGGGACAGGGGTGGAAAGGAGACACTGAAGCTTTCTTT. This translates into CASSSGQGWKGDTEAFF.

This clone was observed many times. The chain employs TRBV4-1 and TRBJ2-1; D perhaps matches TRBD1 (5 bases). This CDR3 has 18 residues. V was cut by 3 bases and J by 0 bases, with 18 bases left in between. Per germline, CDR1 MGHRA and CDR2 YSYEKL. The CDR3 nucleotides are TGCGCCAGCAGCCATCCAGGGATCCGAACGAGCTCCTACAATGAGCAGTTCTTC. It translates to CASSHPGIRTSSYNEQFF.

The chain recombines TRBV7-2 with TRBJ2-2; 8 bases align to TRBD1. Losses at the gene ends were 4 bases for V and 4 bases for J; bases not matched to a gene: 5. The CDR3 extends over 15 amino acids. Germline V gene sequence: CDR1 SGHTA, CDR2 FQGNSA. CDR3 region: CASSSGQGATGELFF. In nucleotides, the CDR3 is TGTGCCAGCAGCTCTGGACAGGGAGCCACCGGGGAGCTGTTTTTT. Based on the CDR3 plus reference TRBV7-2 and TRBJ2-2, the full variable domain is GAGVSQSPSNKVTEKGKDVELRCDPISGHTALYWYRQSLGQGLEFLIYFQGNSAPDKSGLPSDRFSAERTGGSVSTLTIQRTQQEDSAVYLCASSSGQGATGELFFGEGSRLTVL.

This clone was found many times. Other DNA sequences in this specimen translate into the identical CDR3. The chain has TRBV3-1 and TRBJ1-1; 8 bases are a match to TRBD1. Germline assignment: CDR1 LGHDT and CDR2 YNNKEL (reference sequence). The junction had 2 bases not matched to a gene; V was cut back by 4 bases and J by 4 bases. The length of the CDR3 is 13 residues. The CDR3 loop is CASSPGGSTEAFF. The CDR3 DNA is TGTGCCAGCAGCCCAGGGGGCTCCACTGAAGCTTTCTTT.

There are a few counts of this clone. Since a much larger clone is just one base distant, this may be a read error. The rearrangement uses TRBV5-1 and TRBJ2-5, with no clear D. V gave up 5 bases and J gave up 7 bases, with 12 bases separating them. The CDR3 sequence is 12 residues long. The germline V gene encodes CDR1 SGHRS and CDR2 YFSETQ. The CDR3 here is CASREDQWTQYF. The CDR3 coding sequence is TGCGCCAGCAGAGAAGACCAGTGGACCCAGTACTTC.